This T cell receptor beta chain appears in the sequencing data of a study of blood T cell repertoires in COVID-19. As for the study in general: Researchers got acute and convalescent COVID-19 samples from the United States, Italy and Spain. From T cells, B-cell-depleted T cells, or PBMCs came the material, which was cDNA or gDNA.

The germline gives CDR1 SSHAT, CDR2 FNYEAQ (reference sequence). Trimming cost V 5 bases and J 2 bases, with 12 bases left between them. The CDR3 is 14 residues long. It was during active infection that Seattle patients were enrolled and then longitudinally followed. Per the study methods: Nucleated cell number was recorded as an estimate derived from reference gene primer amplification. This table comes from immunoSEQ multiplex PCR, and its TCRdb copy is limited to in-frame clones, with some not included. Clone size and V and J calls were adopted from that table, with D and trimming inferred from the DNA. The data contain roughly 440,000 clones, approximately 88% of them singletons.

This chain links TRBV7-7 with TRBJ2-5; the D gene is possibly TRBD1 (6 bases). The specimen sequenced was peripheral blood. The receptor's source is a woman in her 50s with COVID-19, enrolled during active disease. The CDR3 DNA sequence: TGTGCCAGCAGCCAGGGACATAAGCAAGAGACCCAGTACTTC. This codes for CASSQGHKQETQYF.